The 22 T cell receptor beta chains in this list originate from one sample, sequenced in a study of neurological immune-mediated disorders. In TCRdb, the 5' RACE reads were re-called with MiXCR into one record per CDR3 protein. The table lists 80,000 or so distinct CDR3 sequences, about 9.5% of them singletons. Source material: PBMCs. These TCRs come from a man in his fifties or sixties in good health.

Ten or more counts support this clonotype. The V call is TRBV6-2 or TRBV6-3, the J call TRBJ1-5; the D gene is possibly TRBD1 (5 bases). The CDR3 runs 12 residues. Germline V CDR1 and CDR2: MNHEY, SVGEGT. With 8 bases removed from V and 4 bases from J, the gap between germline ends came to 9 bases. This CDR3 reads CASRQRNQPQHF. CDR3 bases: TGTGCCAGCCGACAGCGAAATCAGCCCCAGCATTTT.

This clonotype has more than one count but fewer than ten. The chain carries TRBV15 and TRBJ2-5; the match to TRBD1 covers 10 bases. With 3 bases clipped from V and 1 base from J, the junction kept 2 bases outside the gene matches. CDR1 is LNHNV, CDR2 YYDKDF, per germline (reference sequence). This CDR3 comprises 15 residues. For the CDR3, the DNA is TGTGCCACCAGCAGGAGGACAGGGGGCCAAGAGACCCAGTACTTC. Its translation: CATSRRTGGQETQYF.

Many counts were recorded for this clonotype. The chain carries TRBV4-3 and TRBJ2-2, with TRBD1 matching over 8 bases. This CDR3 is built from 19 residues. Germline V gene lookup returns CDR1 LGHNA and CDR2 YSLEER. With 0 bases clipped from V and 1 base from J, the junction kept 10 bases outside the gene matches. Here the CDR3 reads CASSQDRPGTGVNTGELFF. The CDR3 DNA follows: TGCGCCAGCAGCCAAGACCGTCCCGGGACAGGAGTGAACACCGGGGAGCTGTTTTTT.

This clonotype has at least ten counts. The rearrangement links TRBV6-5 to TRBJ2-1; D is possibly TRBD1 or TRBD2 (10 bases each). Germline V gene lookup returns CDR1 MNHEY and CDR2 SVGAGI. V was trimmed by 6 bases and J by 8 bases, leaving 29 bases between them. This CDR3 is 18 amino acids long. The CDR3 loop reads CASRRDRGGLAGVDEQFF. As DNA, the CDR3 is TGTGCCAGCAGACGGGACAGGGGAGGGCTAGCGGGAGTGGATGAGCAGTTCTTC.

There are many counts of this clonotype. The V call is TRBV27, the J call TRBJ1-1; a possible D gene is TRBD1 (5 bases). V was trimmed by 2 bases and J by 0 bases, leaving 10 bases between them. Germline lookup yields CDR1 MNHEY and CDR2 SMNVEV (reference sequence). The CDR3 sequence is 15 residues long. CDR3 sequence: CASSLDWGMNTEAFF. The CDR3 DNA reads as TGTGCCAGCAGTTTAGATTGGGGGATGAACACTGAAGCTTTCTTT.

The sample holds many counts of this clonotype. This chain joins TRBV7-2 and TRBJ2-2; 8 bases agree with TRBD2. The CDR3 spans 14 residues. Germline V gene lookup returns CDR1 SGHTA and CDR2 FQGNSA. V lost 3 bases and J lost 7; bases outside the gene matches: 4. The CDR3 nucleotides read TGTGCCAGCAGCTTTGGACTAGCTGTCGGGGAGCTGTTTTTT. Translating it yields CASSFGLAVGELFF.

This clonotype was found many times. The chain employs TRBV5-1 and TRBJ2-1, with 7 bases matching TRBD2. The germline CDR1 and CDR2 sequences are SGHRS and YFSETQ. Trimming removed 0 bases from V and 5 bases from J; junction bases left unmatched: 11. The CDR3 loop spans 17 amino acids. The chain's CDR3 is CASSLAPGRGGNNEQFF. The CDR3 DNA follows: TGCGCCAGCAGCTTGGCACCGGGCCGCGGGGGTAACAATGAGCAGTTCTTC.

This clonotype has a handful of counts. In DNA, the CDR3 is TGTGCCAGCAGCCCCCAGGGGGTTTCACTCTCTGGGGCCAACGTCCTGACTTTC. Translated, it gives CASSPQGVSLSGANVLTF. This chain joins TRBV11-1 and TRBJ2-6; TRBD1 matches 7 bases. The CDR3 runs to 18 residues. The V segment lost 5 bases and the J segment 0 bases; nucleotides outside the gene matches: 10. The V gene's germline CDR1 is SGHAT and CDR2 FQDESV (reference sequence).

This clonotype was recorded at least ten times. The chain links TRBV3-1 to TRBJ2-5, with a weak D call TRBD1 (6 bases). The CDR3 totals 13 residues. Trimming shortened V by 3 bases and J by 5 bases, and 10 bases separated the two germline ends. Germline V gene data show CDR1 as LGHDT and CDR2 as YNNKEL (reference sequence). The CDR3, as DNA: TGTGCCAGCAGCCAGTGGGGGCGGGAGACCCAGTACTTC. This codes for CASSQWGRETQYF.

Only a few counts were recorded for this clonotype. CDR3 in amino acids: CAISEDRGMNTEAFF. CDR3 coding DNA: TGTGCCATCAGTGAGGACAGGGGAATGAACACTGAAGCTTTCTTT. The chain carries TRBV10-3 and TRBJ1-1, with 8 bases identical to TRBD1. Germline V lookup: CDR1 ENHRY, CDR2 SYGVKD. V shed 2 bases, J shed 0 bases, and the junction held 2 bases outside the gene matches. The CDR3 is 15 residues long.

This clonotype was seen more than once but under ten times. The rearrangement links TRBV7-8 to TRBJ2-1; no clear D gene. The CDR3 is 15 amino acids. The germline V gene has CDR1 SGHVS and CDR2 FQNEAQ. Trimming stripped 4 bases from V and 14 bases from J, with 24 bases between. CDR3: CASSSSYVEKNKEFF. The CDR3 nucleotides are TGTGCCAGCAGCTCATCTTATGTGGAGAAGAATAAGGAGTTCTTC.

This clonotype has a count of ten or more. This chain links TRBV5-6 with TRBJ2-3; TRBD2 agrees at 9 bases. V shed 0 bases and J 2 bases; nucleotides not matched to a gene: 4. The CDR3 is 16 amino acids. From germline, CDR1 is SGHDT and CDR2 YYEEEE. The CDR3 DNA reads TGTGCCAGCAGCTTGGGACTAGCGGTGAACACAGATACGCAGTATTTT. This translates into CASSLGLAVNTDTQYF.

At least ten counts were recorded for this clonotype. This chain uses TRBV7-8 with TRBJ1-2, with D possibly TRBD1 on 5 matching bases. V lost 2 bases to trimming and J lost 3 bases, with 7 bases between them. Germline CDR1 and CDR2: SGHVS and FQNEAQ. The CDR3 is 13 residues long. For the CDR3, the DNA is TGTGCCAGCAGCTTAAGGGGAGACTATGGCTACACCTTC. It codes for CASSLRGDYGYTF.

This clonotype was seen repeatedly, ten times or more. V and J are TRBV5-1 and TRBJ1-5; weak D call: TRBD1 (6 bases). This CDR3 contains 16 residues. Germline values: CDR1 SGHRS, CDR2 YFSETQ. The ends were cut back, 4 bases at V and 5 bases at J, with 19 bases in the middle. This CDR3 reads CASSPNSGTPYQPQHF. CDR3 nucleotide sequence: TGCGCCAGCAGCCCAAACTCCGGGACACCTTATCAGCCCCAGCATTTT.

The CDR3 sequence is CSARAPSLASTDTQYF. In nucleotides, the CDR3 is TGCAGTGCTAGAGCTCCTTCTCTAGCTTCCACAGATACGCAGTATTTT. The chain uses TRBV20-1 and TRBJ2-3; the D gene is possibly TRBD2 (5 bases). Germline V gene sequence: CDR1 DFQATT, CDR2 SNEGSKA (reference sequence). V lost 1 base to trimming and J lost 2 bases, with 16 bases between them. The CDR3 is 16 amino acids.

This clonotype was detected ten times or more. J is TRBJ2-2 and V is TRBV2; 10 bases are a match to TRBD1. CDR1 SNHLY and CDR2 FYNNEI come from the germline V gene. The J segment lost 7 bases and the V segment lost 11 bases, leaving 13 bases of the junction unmatched. The CDR3 contains 15 residues. CDR3 sequence reads: CASQGDRGLIGELFF. The CDR3 nucleotides read TGTGCCTCCCAAGGTGACAGGGGGCTTATCGGGGAGCTGTTTTTT.

This chain connects TRBV20-1 to TRBJ2-3; 9 bases fit TRBD2. The length of the CDR3 is 14 residues. V lost 5 bases and J lost 2; bases outside the gene matches: 5. Germline CDR1 and CDR2: DFQATT and SNEGSKA (reference sequence). As DNA, the CDR3 is TGCAGTGCTCTGACTAGCGGCTCCACAGATACGCAGTATTTT. It translates to CSALTSGSTDTQYF.

This clonotype showed up many times. This chain links TRBV12-3 or TRBV12-4 with TRBJ2-7; a possible D gene is TRBD1 (6 bases). The CDR3 loop spans 13 amino acids. Trimming left V 6 bases short and J 5 bases short, with 14 bases between. Written as DNA, the CDR3 is TGTGCCAGCAGCCCCACAGGGATCAACGAGCAGTACTTC. Its protein product is CASSPTGINEQYF.

There are many counts of this clonotype. The rearrangement joins TRBV4-3 to TRBJ1-5, with TRBD1 as a possible D gene (5 bases). This CDR3 comprises 15 residues. From germline, CDR1 is LGHNA and CDR2 YSLEER. V lost 0 bases and J lost 3, with 9 bases in between. CDR3 protein: CASSQDQQANQPQHF. The CDR3 coding sequence is TGCGCCAGCAGCCAAGATCAACAGGCCAATCAGCCCCAGCATTTT.

Ten or more counts support this clonotype. This chain links TRBV3-1 with TRBJ2-1; maybe TRBD1 (6 bases). V gave up 6 bases and J gave up 8 bases, with 14 bases separating them. The germline V gene has CDR1 LGHDT and CDR2 YNNKEL (reference sequence). This CDR3 comprises 13 residues. The CDR3 reads CASSNLQGDEQFF. The CDR3 DNA reads as TGTGCCAGCAGTAACCTACAGGGCGATGAGCAGTTCTTC.

This clonotype appeared many times. The chain couples TRBV9 to TRBJ1-5; the match to TRBD1 covers 7 bases. Germline-derived CDR1 and CDR2 are SGDLS and YYNGEE. V lost 2 bases and J lost 6; bases outside the gene matches: 5. The CDR3 is made up of 14 amino acids. In nucleotides, the CDR3 is TGTGCCAGCAGCGTGGGGGACAGTGGTCAGCCCCAGCATTTT. Protein sequence: CASSVGDSGQPQHF.

This clonotype was counted many times. Here the CDR3 DNA reads TGCGCCAGCACAACCCTTCGGACTAGCGGGAGCCCGAATGAGCAGTTCTTC. It is translated as CASTTLRTSGSPNEQFF. This sequence joins TRBV5-1 and TRBJ2-1, with TRBD2 matching 13 bases. Germline loops: CDR1 SGHRS, CDR2 YFSETQ. The CDR3 contains 17 residues. The V and J ends lost 6 bases and 7 bases, in that order; junction bases with no gene match: 13.